The present T cell receptor beta chain was sequenced within a study of monozygotic twins with inflammatory bowel disease. The RNA usage for each TCR library was about 3.5 ug of total RNA. With around 15 and 9 cycles respectively, two nested PCRs were carried out on TCRalpha and TCRbeta cDNA. One entry per CDR3 protein, without DNA, is what TCRdb gives after re-calling the 5' RACE reads. The sample includes 400,000 to 500,000 distinct CDR3 sequences. The germline gives CDR1 SGHTA, CDR2 FQGNSA. The CDR3 loop spans 16 amino acids. Whole-blood RNA isolation (total RNA) proceeded without T cell sorting. General study points: A reduction in TCRbeta diversity (inverse Simpson) was seen in IBD patients relative to healthy co-twins.

As concerns this clonotype: The antigen is unknown.

Sequencing input: blood. The rearrangement links TRBV7-2 to TRBJ2-1; TCRdb designates TRBD1, a call that cannot be tested without DNA. This clonotype was obtained from a human donor with ulcerative colitis or Crohn's disease, or a healthy co-twin of an affected twin (not recorded which). The CDR3 spells CASSVTRGSSYNEQFF.